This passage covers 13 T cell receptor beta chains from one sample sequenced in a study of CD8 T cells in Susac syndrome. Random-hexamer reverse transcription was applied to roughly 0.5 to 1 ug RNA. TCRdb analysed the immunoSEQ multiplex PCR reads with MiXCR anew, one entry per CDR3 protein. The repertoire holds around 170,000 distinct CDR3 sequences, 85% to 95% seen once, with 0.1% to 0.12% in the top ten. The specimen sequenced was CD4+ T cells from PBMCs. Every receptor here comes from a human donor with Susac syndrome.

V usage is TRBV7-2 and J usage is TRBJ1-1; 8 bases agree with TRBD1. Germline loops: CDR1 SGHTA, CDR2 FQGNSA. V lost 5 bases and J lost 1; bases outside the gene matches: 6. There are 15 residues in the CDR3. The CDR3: CASSVTGAGNTEAFF. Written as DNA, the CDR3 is TGTGCCAGCAGCGTGACAGGGGCGGGGAACACTGAAGCTTTCTTT.

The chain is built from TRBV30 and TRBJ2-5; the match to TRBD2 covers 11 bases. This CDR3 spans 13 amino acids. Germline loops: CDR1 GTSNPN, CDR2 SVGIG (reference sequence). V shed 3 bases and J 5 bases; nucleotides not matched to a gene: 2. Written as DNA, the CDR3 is TGTGCCTGGAGGACTAGCGGGGCCGAGACCCAGTACTTC. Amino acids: CAWRTSGAETQYF. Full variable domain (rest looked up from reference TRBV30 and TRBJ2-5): SQTIHQWPATLVQPVGSPLSLECTVEGTSNPNLYWYRQAAGRGLQLLFYSVGIGQISSEVPQNLSASRPQDRQFILSSKKLLLSDSGFYLCAWRTSGAETQYFGPGTRLLVL.

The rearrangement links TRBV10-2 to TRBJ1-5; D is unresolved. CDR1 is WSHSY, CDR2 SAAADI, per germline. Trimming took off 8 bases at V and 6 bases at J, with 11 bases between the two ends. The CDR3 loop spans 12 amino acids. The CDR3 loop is CASALGGQPQHF. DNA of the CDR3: TGCGCCAGCGCCCTAGGCGGTCAGCCCCAGCATTTT.

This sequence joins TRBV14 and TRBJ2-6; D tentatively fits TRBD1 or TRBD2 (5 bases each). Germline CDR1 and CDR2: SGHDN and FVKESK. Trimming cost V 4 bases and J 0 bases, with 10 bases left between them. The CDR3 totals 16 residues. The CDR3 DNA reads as TGTGCCAGCAGCCGGGGGACCACCTCTGGGGCCAACGTCCTGACTTTC. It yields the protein CASSRGTTSGANVLTF.

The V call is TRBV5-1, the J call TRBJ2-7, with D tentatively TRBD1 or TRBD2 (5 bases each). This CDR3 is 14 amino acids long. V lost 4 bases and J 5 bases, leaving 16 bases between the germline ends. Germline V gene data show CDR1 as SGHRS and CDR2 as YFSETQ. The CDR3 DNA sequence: TGCGCCAGCAGCCCGACCGGGACCGTGGACGAGCAGTACTTC. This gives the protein CASSPTGTVDEQYF.

CDR3 residues: CASSSPDIPYEQYF. In DNA, the CDR3 is TGTGCCAGCAGCTCGCCGGACATCCCCTACGAGCAGTACTTC. The V and J genes are TRBV7-6 and TRBJ2-7, with D possibly TRBD1 on 5 matching bases. Trimming removed 4 bases from V and 2 bases from J, with 12 bases in between. Germline CDR1 reads SGHVS; CDR2 reads FNYEAQ. This CDR3 is 14 amino acids long. The full variable domain, with the rest looked up from reference TRBV7-6 and TRBJ2-7, is GAGVSQSPRYKVTKRGQDVALRCDPISGHVSLYWYRQALGQGPEFLTYFNYEAQQDKSGLPNDRFSAERPEGSISTLTIQRTEQRDSAMYRCASSSPDIPYEQYFGPGTRLTVT.

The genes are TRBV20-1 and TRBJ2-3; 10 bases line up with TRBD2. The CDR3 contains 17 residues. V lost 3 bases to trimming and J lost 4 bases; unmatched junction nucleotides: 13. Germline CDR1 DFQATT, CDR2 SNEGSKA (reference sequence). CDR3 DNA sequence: TGCAGTGCTAGGGGTTTGGGACTAGCGTTTCCCCCAGATACGCAGTATTTT. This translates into CSARGLGLAFPPDTQYF.

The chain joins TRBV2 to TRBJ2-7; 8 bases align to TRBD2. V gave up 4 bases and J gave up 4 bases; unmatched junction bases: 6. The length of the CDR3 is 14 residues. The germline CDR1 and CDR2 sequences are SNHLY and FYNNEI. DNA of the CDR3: TGTGCCAGCAGTGTGAGCCGGGGGGGATACGAGCAGTACTTC. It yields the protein CASSVSRGGYEQYF.

CDR3 nucleotides: TGCGCCAGCAGCCAAGATCGAACTAGCGGGAGCTCTGGGGCCAACGTCCTGACTTTC. Protein: CASSQDRTSGSSGANVLTF. The genes are TRBV4-1 and TRBJ2-6, with 11 bases aligning to TRBD2. The germline CDR1 and CDR2 sequences are MGHRA and YSYEKL. The CDR3 contains 19 residues. J gave up 0 bases and V 0 bases, and 4 bases lay outside the gene matches.

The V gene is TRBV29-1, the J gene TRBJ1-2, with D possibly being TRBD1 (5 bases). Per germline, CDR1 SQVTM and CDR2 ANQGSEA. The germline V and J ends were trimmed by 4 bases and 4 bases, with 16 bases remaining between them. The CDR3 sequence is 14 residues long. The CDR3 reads CSVVVDSGSYGYTF. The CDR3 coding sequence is TGCAGCGTTGTAGTCGACAGCGGGTCCTATGGCTACACCTTC.

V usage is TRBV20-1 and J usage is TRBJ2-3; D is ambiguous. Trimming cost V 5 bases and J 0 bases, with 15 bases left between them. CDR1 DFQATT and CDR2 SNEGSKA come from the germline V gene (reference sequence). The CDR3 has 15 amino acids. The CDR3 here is CSASSGVHSTDTQYF. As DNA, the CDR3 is TGCAGTGCTTCGTCGGGCGTACATAGCACAGATACGCAGTATTTT.

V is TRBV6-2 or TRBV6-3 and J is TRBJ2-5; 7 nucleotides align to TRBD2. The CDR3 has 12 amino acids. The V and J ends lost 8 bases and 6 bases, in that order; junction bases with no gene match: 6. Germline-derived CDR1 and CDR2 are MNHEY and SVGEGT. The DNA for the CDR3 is TGTGCCAGCCGGCGGGAGACGAAGACCCAGTACTTC. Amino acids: CASRRETKTQYF.

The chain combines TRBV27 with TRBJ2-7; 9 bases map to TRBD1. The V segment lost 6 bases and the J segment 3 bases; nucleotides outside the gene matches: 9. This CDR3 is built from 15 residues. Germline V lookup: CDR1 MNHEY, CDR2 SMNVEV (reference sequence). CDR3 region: CASRNRPGQGYEQYF. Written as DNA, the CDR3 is TGTGCCAGCAGAAATCGTCCGGGACAGGGCTACGAGCAGTACTTC.